This passage covers 18 T cell receptor beta chains from one sample sequenced in a study of shared clonotypes between healthy human individuals. Clones were sequenced by immunoSEQ multiplex PCR, and TCRdb holds only the in-frame ones, with some missing. The table has about 770,000 clones, approximately 77% seen once. The sample was memory CD4+ T cells sorted from blood. Subset: CD45RA-negative fraction. These receptors originate from a woman younger than 45 in good health.

The chain combines TRBV19 with TRBJ1-1; TRBD1 is a possible D gene (5 bases). Germline V CDR1 and CDR2: LNHDA, SQIVND (reference sequence). This CDR3 is built from 18 residues. V was pared by 5 bases and J by 4 bases, with 26 bases between. Written as DNA, the CDR3 is TGTGCCAGTAGTCGGGGGGGAGGACATTCCCAATCGGGCACTGAAGCTTTCTTT. It specifies CASSRGGGHSQSGTEAFF.

The V and J genes are TRBV2 and TRBJ1-3; D is undetermined. The germline V gene has CDR1 SNHLY and CDR2 FYNNEI. The V and J ends lost 6 bases and 1 base respectively, with 16 bases between them. The CDR3 covers 16 residues. Here the CDR3 DNA reads TGTGCCAGCAGCGGTCAGCTTTTACTTTCTGGAAACACCATATATTTT. Residues: CASSGQLLLSGNTIYF. The variable domain in full, with the rest retrieved from reference TRBV2 and TRBJ1-3, is EPEVTQTPSHQVTQMGQEVILRCVPISNHLYFYWYRQILGQKVEFLVSFYNNEISEKSEIFDDQFSVERPDGSNFTLKIRSTKLEDSAMYFCASSGQLLLSGNTIYFGEGSWLTVV.

The chain recombines TRBV6-4 with TRBJ2-2, with D possibly matching TRBD2 (5 bases). CDR1 is MRHNA and CDR2 is SNTAGT in the germline V gene. There are 17 residues in the CDR3. V lost 5 bases and J lost 2, with 18 bases in between. CDR3 amino acids: CASSLVSGTTNTGELFF. Written as DNA, the CDR3 is TGTGCCAGCAGTCTCGTCAGCGGTACTACTAACACCGGGGAGCTGTTTTTT.

V is TRBV7-6 and J is TRBJ2-2, with a tentative D call TRBD2 (6 bases). The CDR3 is 16 amino acids. V shed 5 bases and J shed 0 bases, with 13 bases lying between them. Per the germline V gene, CDR1 is SGHVS and CDR2 is FNYEAQ. The CDR3 region is CASSQQAGTNTGELFF. CDR3 in DNA: TGTGCCAGCAGCCAACAAGCGGGTACGAACACCGGGGAGCTGTTTTTT.

This chain uses TRBV29-1 with TRBJ2-2; the match to TRBD1 covers 10 bases. Germline V gene data show CDR1 as SQVTM and CDR2 as ANQGSEA. The CDR3 runs to 15 residues. Trimming took 5 bases from V and 4 from J; bases not matched to a gene: 7. This CDR3 reads CSVQTGQGTTGELFF. In DNA, the CDR3 is TGCAGCGTTCAAACGGGACAGGGGACCACCGGGGAGCTGTTTTTT.

This chain uses TRBV27 with TRBJ2-7; maybe TRBD2 (6 bases). V shed 5 bases and J shed 5 bases, with 22 bases lying between them. The CDR3 is 16 residues long. Looked up from germline, CDR1 is MNHEY and CDR2 is SMNVEV (reference sequence). CDR3 nucleotides: TGTGCCAGCAGTCCCCAACGAGACGGCTGGGAGGACGAGCAGTACTTC. The encoded protein is CASSPQRDGWEDEQYF.

This clone was observed a single time. It may be a read error: a sequence one base away is much more abundant. The same CDR3 also results from other DNA sequences found in this sample. This rearrangement joins TRBV5-1 to TRBJ2-1, with 7 bases that match TRBD2. The trim removed 0 bases at V and 2 bases at J, leaving 2 bases unmatched. The CDR3 runs 15 residues. In germline, CDR1 is SGHRS, CDR2 YFSETQ. The CDR3 bases are TGCGCCAGCAGCTTGGCTAGCGGCACCTACAATGAGCAGTTCTTC. It codes for CASSLASGTYNEQFF.

This chain joins TRBV7-9 and TRBJ1-5; D unresolved. The germline gives CDR1 SEHNR, CDR2 FQNEAQ (reference sequence). Trimming pared 2 bases from V and 5 bases from J, leaving 7 bases between. The CDR3 contains 13 residues. Here the CDR3 DNA reads TGTGCCAGCAGCTTACTTGGGGATCAGCCCCAGCATTTT. This gives the protein CASSLLGDQPQHF.

This clone was observed a few times. This chain joins TRBV6-1 and TRBJ2-5; the D gene is possibly TRBD1 (5 bases). The germline V gene has CDR1 MNHNS and CDR2 SASEGT. The V and J ends lost 3 bases and 4 bases respectively, with 9 bases between them. The length of the CDR3 is 13 residues. DNA for the CDR3: TGTGCCAGCAGTGAGGCAGGGATAGAGACCCAGTACTTC. Translated, it gives CASSEAGIETQYF.

V and J are TRBV4-1 and TRBJ2-1; perhaps TRBD2 as D (6 bases). V was trimmed by 1 base and J by 0 bases, leaving 10 bases between them. The CDR3 spans 16 residues. Germline V gene lookup returns CDR1 MGHRA and CDR2 YSYEKL. The CDR3 coding sequence is TGCGCCAGCAGCCAAGCTGGGACTCCCTCCTACAATGAGCAGTTCTTC. Protein sequence: CASSQAGTPSYNEQFF.

This chain links TRBV2 with TRBJ2-2; D is perhaps TRBD2 (6 bases). CDR1 SNHLY and CDR2 FYNNEI come from the germline V gene. This CDR3 region has 15 residues. V lost 4 bases and J 4 bases, leaving 13 bases between the germline ends. For the CDR3, the DNA is TGTGCCAGCAGTGCACTAGCCGTAGGCACCGGGGAGCTGTTTTTT. Translated, it gives CASSALAVGTGELFF.

The chain is built from TRBV7-3 and TRBJ2-1; weak D call: TRBD1 (7 bases). The length of the CDR3 is 18 residues. V lost 5 bases and J lost 4, with 24 bases in between. Germline V CDR1 and CDR2: SGHTA, FQGTGA. CDR3 bases: TGTGCCAGCAGCCGTTTGGGGACTGAGGGGGCTGGTTACAATGAGCAGTTCTTC. Protein product: CASSRLGTEGAGYNEQFF.

The CDR3 region has the DNA TGTGCCAGCAGGGTACTTGGAGCCGGCGTACACGATGGTGTTACTAACGAGCAGTACTTC. Amino acid sequence: CASRVLGAGVHDGVTNEQYF. The chain employs TRBV6-4 and TRBJ2-7; no definite D call. Per germline, CDR1 MRHNA and CDR2 SNTAGT. Deletions cut 6 bases from V and 5 bases from J, with 35 bases between. CDR3 size: 20 residues.

The chain employs TRBV7-7 and TRBJ2-5, with 8 positions matching TRBD1. Gene TRBJ2-7 matches the end of the DNA better, so the J call may be wrong. The length of the CDR3 is 14 residues. Germline V CDR1 and CDR2: SSHAT, FNYEAQ (reference sequence). The DNA for the CDR3 is TGTGCCAGCAGCTCGTCACAGGGGGCCTACGAGCAGTACTTC. This sequence encodes CASSSSQGAYEQYF.

The chain carries TRBV5-6 and TRBJ2-7; tentative D call: TRBD2 (5 bases). Germline V gene lookup returns CDR1 SGHDT and CDR2 YYEEEE. The CDR3 length is 14 residues. V dropped 2 bases and J dropped 6 bases, with 15 bases sitting between them. CDR3 DNA sequence: TGTGCCAGCAGCTTTATGGGAGTGCTCGGCGAGCAGTACTTC. Translation gives CASSFMGVLGEQYF.

This chain connects TRBV11-3 to TRBJ2-5; TRBD2 matches at 12 bases. The CDR3 is 18 amino acids. J lost 2 bases, V lost 0 bases, and 7 bases had no gene match. Germline lookup yields CDR1 SGHNT and CDR2 YENEEA. CDR3 sequence: CASSLEGLAGRVQETQYF. DNA of the CDR3: TGTGCCAGCAGCTTAGAAGGACTAGCGGGGCGGGTACAAGAGACCCAGTACTTC.

This clone showed up just once. The V and J genes are TRBV28 and TRBJ1-4; D gene uncertain. The germline gives CDR1 MDHEN, CDR2 SYDVKM. This CDR3 spans 14 amino acids. The V and J ends lost 5 bases and 5 bases respectively, with 12 bases between them. Written as DNA, the CDR3 is TGTGCCAGCAGTCCGACACATCAGAATGAAAAACTGTTTTTT. This sequence encodes CASSPTHQNEKLFF. The full variable domain, with the rest looked up from reference TRBV28 and TRBJ1-4, is DVKVTQSSRYLVKRTGEKVFLECVQDMDHENMFWYRQDPGLGLRLIYFSYDVKMKEKGDIPEGYSVSREKKERFSLILESASTNQTSMYLCASSPTHQNEKLFFGSGTQLSVL.

The DNA for the CDR3 is TGTGCCAGTATGTTGACCGGGGAGCTGTTTTTT. Protein: CASMLTGELFF. The V call is TRBV19, the J call TRBJ2-2; D call uncertain. The CDR3 runs to 11 residues. Germline V gene lookup returns CDR1 LNHDA and CDR2 SQIVND (reference sequence). Between the trimmed V and J ends, which lost 7 bases and 5 bases, there was a span of 5 bases.